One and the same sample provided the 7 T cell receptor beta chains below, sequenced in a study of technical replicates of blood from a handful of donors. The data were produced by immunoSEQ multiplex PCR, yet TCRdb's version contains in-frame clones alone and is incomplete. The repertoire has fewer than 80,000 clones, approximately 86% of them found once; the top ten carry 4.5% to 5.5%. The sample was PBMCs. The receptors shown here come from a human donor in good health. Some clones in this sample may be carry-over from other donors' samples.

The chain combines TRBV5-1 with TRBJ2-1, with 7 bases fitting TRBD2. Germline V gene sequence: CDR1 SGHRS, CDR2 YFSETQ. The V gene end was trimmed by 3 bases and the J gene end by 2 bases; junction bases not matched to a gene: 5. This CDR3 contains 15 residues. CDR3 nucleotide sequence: TGCGCCAGCAGCTCAGGGAGGGCTGCCTACAATGAGCAGTTCTTC. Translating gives CASSSGRAAYNEQFF.

The CDR3 loop is CASSLERDFYEQYF. The CDR3 nucleotides read TGCGCCAGCAGCTTGGAACGGGACTTCTACGAGCAGTACTTC. V usage is TRBV5-1 and J usage is TRBJ2-7; maybe TRBD2 (6 bases). This CDR3 region has 14 residues. Per germline, CDR1 SGHRS and CDR2 YFSETQ. Trimming stripped 0 bases from V and 3 bases from J, with 10 bases between.

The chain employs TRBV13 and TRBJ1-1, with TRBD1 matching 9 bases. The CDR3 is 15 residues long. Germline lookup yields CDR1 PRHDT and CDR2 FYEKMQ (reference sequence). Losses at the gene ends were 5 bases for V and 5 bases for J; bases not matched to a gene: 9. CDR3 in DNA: TGTGCCAGCAGCATAGAGGGACAGGGTACGACTGAAGCTTTCTTT. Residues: CASSIEGQGTTEAFF.

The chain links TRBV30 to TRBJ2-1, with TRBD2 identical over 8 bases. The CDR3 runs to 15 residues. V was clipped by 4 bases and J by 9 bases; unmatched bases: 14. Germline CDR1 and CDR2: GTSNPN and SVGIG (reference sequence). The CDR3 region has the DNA TGTGCCTGGAAGGTTTCTTGGCGGGAGGCCGGTGAGCAGTTCTTC. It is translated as CAWKVSWREAGEQFF.

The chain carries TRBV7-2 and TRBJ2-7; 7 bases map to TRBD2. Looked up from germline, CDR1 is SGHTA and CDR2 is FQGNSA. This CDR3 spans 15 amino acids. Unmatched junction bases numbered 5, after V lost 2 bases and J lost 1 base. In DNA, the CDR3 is TGTGCCAGCAGCTTATCGGCGGGAGTGTCCTACGAGCAGTACTTC. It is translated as CASSLSAGVSYEQYF. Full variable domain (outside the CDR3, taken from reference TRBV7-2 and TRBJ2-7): GAGVSQSPSNKVTEKGKDVELRCDPISGHTALYWYRQSLGQGLEFLIYFQGNSAPDKSGLPSDRFSAERTGGSVSTLTIQRTQQEDSAVYLCASSLSAGVSYEQYFGPGTRLTVT.

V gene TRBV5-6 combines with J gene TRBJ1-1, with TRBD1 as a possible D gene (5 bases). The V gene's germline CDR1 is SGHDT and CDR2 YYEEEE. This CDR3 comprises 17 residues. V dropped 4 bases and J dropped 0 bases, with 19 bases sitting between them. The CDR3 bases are TGTGCCAGCAGCCCCCTAGGGCGGGGAGGGGTGAACACTGAAGCTTTCTTT. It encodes CASSPLGRGGVNTEAFF.

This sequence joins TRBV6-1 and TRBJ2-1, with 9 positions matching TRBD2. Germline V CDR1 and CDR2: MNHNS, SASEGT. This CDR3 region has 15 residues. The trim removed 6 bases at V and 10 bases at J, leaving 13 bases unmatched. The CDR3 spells CASRGAIAGAYEQFF. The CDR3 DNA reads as TGTGCCAGCAGAGGGGCAATAGCGGGGGCCTACGAGCAGTTCTTC.